The 15 T cell receptor beta chains reported below all come from one sample, sequenced in a study of long-term antiretroviral therapy in people with HIV. Researchers report immunoSEQ v3.0 was run at survey level. TCRdb's copy holds only in-frame clones and misses some; the assay was immunoSEQ multiplex PCR. This sample has 20,000 to 25,000 clones, with 85% found just once. Sequencing used unsorted PBMCs, obtained 1.6 years after starting antiretroviral therapy. The source of these receptors is a man in his forties or fifties with HIV.

The genes are TRBV27 and TRBJ1-5, with 8 bases that match TRBD1. The germline V gene encodes CDR1 MNHEY and CDR2 SMNVEV (reference sequence). This CDR3 is built from 17 residues. V gave up 0 bases and J gave up 6 bases; unmatched junction bases: 10. The DNA for the CDR3 is TGTGCCAGCAGTTTATCAGGACAGGGAGTAGTTCGTCAGCCCCAGCATTTT. As protein: CASSLSGQGVVRQPQHF.

The CDR3 here is CASSLGSRVRDTQYF. The CDR3 DNA follows: TGTGCCAGCAGCTTGGGTTCTAGGGTACGGGATACGCAGTATTTT. The J gene is TRBJ2-3, the V gene TRBV7-9; no clear D gene. V dropped 3 bases and J dropped 6 bases, with 16 bases sitting between them. The germline V gene has CDR1 SEHNR and CDR2 FQNEAQ (reference sequence). The CDR3 is 15 residues long.

V is TRBV30 and J is TRBJ1-2; a possible D gene is TRBD1 (6 bases). V shed 4 bases and J shed 2 bases, with 11 bases lying between them. Germline CDR1 GTSNPN, CDR2 SVGIG (reference sequence). This CDR3 comprises 13 residues. The chain's CDR3 is CAWTTGANYGYTF. CDR3 in DNA: TGTGCCTGGACAACGGGGGCCAACTATGGCTACACCTTC. Drawing the rest from reference TRBV30 and TRBJ1-2, the complete variable domain is SQTIHQWPATLVQPVGSPLSLECTVEGTSNPNLYWYRQAAGRGLQLLFYSVGIGQISSEVPQNLSASRPQDRQFILSSKKLLLSDSGFYLCAWTTGANYGYTFGSGTRLTVV.

In its sample, this clone was seen once. The chain has TRBV5-4 and TRBJ2-5; the match to TRBD1 covers 8 bases. Unmatched junction bases numbered 6, after V lost 4 bases and J lost 7 bases. The CDR3 consists of 13 residues. Germline V gene data show CDR1 as SGHNT and CDR2 as YYREEE (reference sequence). CDR3 region: CASSLGQEGTQYF. The DNA for the CDR3 is TGTGCCAGCAGCCTGGGACAGGAGGGGACCCAGTACTTC.

The rearrangement uses TRBV6-6 and TRBJ2-3; D unclear. Trimming cost V 7 bases and J 0 bases, with 17 bases left between them. The germline V gene has CDR1 MNHNY and CDR2 SVGAGI (reference sequence). This CDR3 has 16 residues. The CDR3 DNA follows: TGTGCCAGCACCAATGGCCCGGAGTCAAGCACAGATACGCAGTATTTT. Translating it yields CASTNGPESSTDTQYF.

The chain couples TRBV4-1 to TRBJ2-7; no clear D. The germline CDR1 and CDR2 sequences are MGHRA and YSYEKL. CDR3 length: 17 residues. V lost 1 base and J lost 2, with 18 bases in between. CDR3 sequence: CASSQVLILGKAYEQYF. The DNA of the CDR3 is TGCGCCAGCAGCCAAGTGCTTATTTTGGGTAAGGCCTACGAGCAGTACTTC.

The V gene is TRBV25-1, the J gene TRBJ2-1; 7 positions agree with TRBD2. Germline CDR1 and CDR2: MGHDK and SYGVNS. The CDR3 covers 17 residues. Losses at the gene ends were 3 bases for V and 7 bases for J; bases not matched to a gene: 15. The CDR3 protein is CASSDLGPSGISNEQFF. The DNA of the CDR3 is TGTGCCAGCAGTGATCTCGGCCCAAGCGGGATTTCGAATGAGCAGTTCTTC.

The J gene is TRBJ1-1, the V gene TRBV25-1; D uncertain. Deletions cut 2 bases from V and 7 bases from J, with 11 bases between. The CDR3 has 13 residues. Per the germline V gene, CDR1 is MGHDK and CDR2 is SYGVNS. The CDR3 here is CASSEGSVNEAFF. The CDR3 DNA reads as TGTGCCAGCAGTGAAGGGTCAGTGAATGAAGCTTTCTTT.

The chain combines TRBV29-1 with TRBJ1-2; no definite D call. The length of the CDR3 is 14 residues. The germline CDR1 and CDR2 sequences are SQVTM and ANQGSEA. Between the trimmed V and J ends, which lost 6 bases and 2 bases, there was a span of 16 bases. In nucleotides, the CDR3 is TGCAGCGTGTACAGCCAGGACCGGAACTATGGCTACACCTTC. As protein: CSVYSQDRNYGYTF.

This chain joins TRBV2 and TRBJ2-1; TRBD2 aligns across 8 bases. CDR1 SNHLY and CDR2 FYNNEI come from the germline V gene. The CDR3 sequence is 15 residues long. V trimming: 4 bases; J trimming: 6 bases; junction bases outside the gene matches: 8. CDR3 bases: TGTGCCAGCAGTGCCTTGACCGCGGGGGGCAATGAGCAGTTCTTC. Translating gives CASSALTAGGNEQFF.

This clone came up once. The chain combines TRBV27 with TRBJ2-7, with D hard to call. This CDR3 region has 18 residues. Germline V CDR1 and CDR2: MNHEY, SMNVEV (reference sequence). V was trimmed by 5 bases and J by 2 bases, leaving 25 bases between them. Written as DNA, the CDR3 is TGTGCCAGCAGTCCCTCTTCCTTTCAAACAGCCTCCGCCTACGAGCAGTACTTC. It translates to CASSPSSFQTASAYEQYF.

The gene calls are TRBV29-1 and TRBJ1-2; D call uncertain. Trimming took off 4 bases at V and 0 bases at J, with 9 bases between the two ends. The germline CDR1 and CDR2 sequences are SQVTM and ANQGSEA. This CDR3 contains 13 residues. The DNA of the CDR3 is TGCAGCGTTGTAGGACCTCCTAACTATGGCTACACCTTC. This translates into CSVVGPPNYGYTF.

The chain joins TRBV29-1 to TRBJ2-3; 7 nucleotides align to TRBD2. CDR1 is SQVTM and CDR2 is ANQGSEA in the germline V gene. This CDR3 contains 13 residues. V was pared by 5 bases and J by 1 base, with 3 bases of the junction left unmatched. CDR3 in amino acids: CSVLGGGTDTQYF. In DNA, the CDR3 is TGCAGCGTTTTGGGAGGGGGCACAGATACGCAGTATTTT.

A few counts support this clone. This chain connects TRBV6-5 to TRBJ2-7, with TRBD2 matching over 10 bases. This CDR3 comprises 14 residues. Germline loops: CDR1 MNHEY, CDR2 SVGAGI. V trimming: 6 bases; J trimming: 6 bases; junction bases outside the gene matches: 8. CDR3 region: CASRGTSEVSEQYF. For the CDR3, the DNA is TGTGCCAGCAGGGGGACTAGCGAGGTCTCCGAGCAGTACTTC.

The chain employs TRBV19 and TRBJ1-5; no reliable D call. The V gene lost 7 bases and the J gene lost 2 bases, with 15 bases spanning the gap. Germline-derived CDR1 and CDR2 are LNHDA and SQIVND (reference sequence). CDR3 length: 15 amino acids. The CDR3 DNA is TGTGCCAGTACCATGGGCGGCGGGGGCAATCAGCCCCAGCATTTT. Translating gives CASTMGGGGNQPQHF.